This TCR beta chain was sequenced in a study of T cells in Graves' hyperthyroidism and ophthalmopathy. Study outcomes and limitations: Classification by a 13 V-J model distinguished ophthalmopathy from stable hyperthyroidism.

The investigators amplified TCR beta CDR3 regions from RNA transcripts. Initially, a first-round RT-PCR of the TCR CDR3 employed the HTBI primer set. TCRdb reanalysed the multiplex PCR reads using MiXCR and keeps one entry per CDR3 protein. The repertoire consists of 300,000 to 400,000 distinct CDR3 sequences, with about 20% occurring once and the leading ten covering less than 65%. Germline assignment: CDR1 MNHEY and CDR2 SVGAGI. CDR3 length equals 16 residues. V was trimmed by 2 bases and J by 3 bases, leaving 17 bases between them. Stable hyperthyroidism: no ophthalmopathy progression over 18 months of follow-up. This clonotype was counted a few times. Antigen: not known.

Sequenced input: blood. The chain recombines TRBV6-5 with TRBJ2-7; either TRBD1 or TRBD2 may supply D (6 bases each). The receptor was derived from a woman aged 50 to 65 with Graves' hyperthyroidism. CDR3 nucleotides: TGTGCCAGCAGTTACGAGGGGGGCAGGGGAGTCTACGAGCAGTACTTC. Protein sequence: CASSYEGGRGVYEQYF.